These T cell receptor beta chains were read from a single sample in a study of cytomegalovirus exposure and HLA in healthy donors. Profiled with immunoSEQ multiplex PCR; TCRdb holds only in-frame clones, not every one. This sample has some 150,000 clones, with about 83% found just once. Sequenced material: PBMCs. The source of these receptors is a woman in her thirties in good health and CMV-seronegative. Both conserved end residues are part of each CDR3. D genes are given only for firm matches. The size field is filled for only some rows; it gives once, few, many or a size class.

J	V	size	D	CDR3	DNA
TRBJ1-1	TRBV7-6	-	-	CASSLGPSGLEGPEAFF	TGTGCCAGCAGCTTAGGGCCATCCGGGCTCGAGGGCCCTGAAGCTTTCTTT
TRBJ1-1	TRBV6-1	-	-	CASSPLGHTNTEAFF	TGTGCCAGCAGTCCCCTGGGACACACTAACACTGAAGCTTTCTTT
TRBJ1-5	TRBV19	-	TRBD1	CATTPTGGQPQHF	TGTGCCACCACCCCGACAGGGGGACAGCCCCAGCATTTT
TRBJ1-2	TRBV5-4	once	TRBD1	CASSPGQGNYGYTF	TGTGCCAGCAGCCCGGGACAGGGGAACTATGGCTACACCTTC
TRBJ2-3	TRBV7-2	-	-	CASSLQGPGLGGLLNTQYF	TGTGCCAGCAGCTTACAAGGGCCGGGTTTGGGGGGGCTCTTAAATACGCAGTATTTT
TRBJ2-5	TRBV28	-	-	CASSNMTGPLGETQYF	TGTGCCAGCAGTAACATGACAGGTCCCCTGGGGGAGACCCAGTACTTC
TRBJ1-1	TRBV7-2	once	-	CASSPGMGNTEAFF	TGTGCCAGCAGCCCGGGAATGGGGAACACTGAAGCTTTCTTT
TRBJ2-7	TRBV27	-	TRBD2	CASSKETSGSFYEQYF	TGTGCCAGCAGTAAGGAGACTAGCGGGAGTTTCTACGAGCAGTACTTC
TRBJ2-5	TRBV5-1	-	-	CASSLVGEETQYF	TGCGCCAGCAGCTTGGTAGGGGAAGAGACCCAGTACTTC
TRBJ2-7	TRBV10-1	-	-	CASSEGRGEQYF	TGCGCCAGCAGTGAGGGCAGGGGCGAGCAGTACTTC
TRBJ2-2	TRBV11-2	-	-	CASSLRTANTGELFF	TGTGCCAGCAGCTTAAGGACAGCGAACACCGGGGAGCTGTTTTTT
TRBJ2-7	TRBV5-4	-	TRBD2	CASSPRGFLAGVPEQYF	TGTGCCAGCAGCCCAAGGGGGTTCCTAGCGGGAGTCCCCGAGCAGTACTTC
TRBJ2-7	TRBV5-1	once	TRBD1	CASSLVTGLGEQYF	TGCGCCAGCAGCTTGGTGACAGGGTTAGGGGAGCAGTACTTC
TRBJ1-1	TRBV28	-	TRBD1	CASSLFPTGRNTEAFF	TGTGCCAGCAGTTTATTCCCGACAGGGAGGAACACTGAAGCTTTCTTT
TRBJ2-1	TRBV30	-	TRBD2	CAWTRTSGGYNEQFF	TGTGCCTGGACCCGCACTAGCGGGGGCTACAATGAGCAGTTCTTC
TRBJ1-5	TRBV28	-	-	CASSLQGPNQPQHF	TGTGCCAGCAGTTTACAGGGTCCAAATCAGCCCCAGCATTTT
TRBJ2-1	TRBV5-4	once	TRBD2	CASSPPGGGAFEQFF	TGTGCCAGCAGCCCCCCGGGCGGGGGGGCCTTTGAGCAGTTCTTC
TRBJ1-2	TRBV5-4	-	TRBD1	CASSLRQGDGYTF	TGTGCCAGCAGCTTACGACAGGGAGATGGCTACACCTTC
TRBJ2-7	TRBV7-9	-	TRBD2	CASSSTRTSGVYEQYF	TGTGCCAGCAGCTCTACGAGGACTAGCGGAGTCTACGAGCAGTACTTC
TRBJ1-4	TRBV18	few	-	CASSPGGPTGTNEKLFF	TGTGCCAGCTCACCAGGAGGTCCCACAGGGACTAATGAAAAACTGTTTTTT
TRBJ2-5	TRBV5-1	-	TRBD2	CASSSGLPGETQYF	TGCGCCAGCAGCTCGGGACTACCCGGAGAGACCCAGTACTTC
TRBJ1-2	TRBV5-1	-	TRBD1	CASSLGGQGASGYTF	TGCGCCAGCAGCTTGGGAGGACAGGGGGCCAGCGGCTACACCTTC
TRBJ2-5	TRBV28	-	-	CASSWNRQETQYF	TGTGCCAGCAGTTGGAACAGGCAAGAGACCCAGTACTTC
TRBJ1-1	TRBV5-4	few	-	CASSLGPWETEAFF	TGTGCCAGCAGCTTGGGGCCGTGGGAGACTGAAGCTTTCTTT
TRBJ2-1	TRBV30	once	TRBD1	CAWGRGTGVNEQFF	TGTGCCTGGGGTAGAGGGACAGGGGTTAATGAGCAGTTCTTC
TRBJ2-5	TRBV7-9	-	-	CASSPYQGAETQYF	TGTGCCAGCAGCCCTTATCAGGGTGCAGAGACCCAGTACTTC
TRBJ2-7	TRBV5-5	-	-	CASSRTPPLPGGEQYF	TGTGCCAGCAGCCGAACCCCTCCCCTCCCCGGTGGCGAGCAGTACTTC